This entry lists 8 T cell receptor beta chains sequenced from one sample in a study of T cell responses to AZD1222 COVID-19 vaccine. Here immunoSEQ multiplex PCR was the method, and the copy in TCRdb shows in-frame clones only, minus some. The sample carries some 80,000 clones, roughly nine tenths recorded once. Material: peripheral blood, obtained on day 0 of AZD1222 vaccination. The receptor source for this set is an adult in good health.

The genes are TRBV10-3 and TRBJ2-3; 9 positions agree with TRBD2. After removal of 3 bases from V and 0 bases from J, the junction contained 1 base not matched to a gene. The germline CDR1 and CDR2 sequences are ENHRY and SYGVKD. CDR3 length equals 15 residues. CDR3 sequence (DNA): TGTGCCATCAGTGAAGCGGGGGGCAGCACAGATACGCAGTATTTT. Amino acid sequence: CAISEAGGSTDTQYF.

The genes are TRBV7-2 and TRBJ1-1; D gene unclear. This CDR3 region has 13 residues. CDR1 is SGHTA and CDR2 is FQGNSA in the germline V gene. V was cut by 5 bases and J by 0 bases, with 7 bases left in between. The CDR3 DNA reads TGTGCCAGCAGCGTAATGATGAACACTGAAGCTTTCTTT. Its translation: CASSVMMNTEAFF.

The chain links TRBV19 to TRBJ1-5; D is uncertain. Germline CDR1 is LNHDA and CDR2 is SQIVND (reference sequence). V was clipped by 3 bases and J by 6 bases, with 12 bases between them. The CDR3 consists of 14 residues. The CDR3 DNA reads TGTGCCAGTAGTATTCCAATATTGAGTCAGCCCCAGCATTTT. Its translation: CASSIPILSQPQHF.

V usage is TRBV5-1 and J usage is TRBJ1-1; no definite D call. The CDR3 has 14 amino acids. Germline V gene data show CDR1 as SGHRS and CDR2 as YFSETQ. V shed 0 bases and J shed 5 bases, with 11 bases lying between them. CDR3 amino acids: CASSLAPGGTEAFF. CDR3 bases: TGCGCCAGCAGCTTGGCACCCGGAGGAACTGAAGCTTTCTTT.

The CDR3 reads CASSYSSTQSPLHF. The CDR3 region has the DNA TGTGCCAGCAGTTACTCGAGCACCCAATCACCCCTCCACTTT. This chain joins TRBV6-6 and TRBJ1-6; D not resolved. The germline V and J ends were trimmed by 0 bases and 10 bases, with 10 bases remaining between them. CDR1 is MNHNY and CDR2 is SVGAGI in the germline V gene (reference sequence). There are 14 residues in the CDR3.

The chain combines TRBV9 with TRBJ1-4, with D unclear. The germline V gene has CDR1 SGDLS and CDR2 YYNGEE. Between the trimmed V and J ends, which lost 0 bases and 8 bases, there was a span of 14 bases. The CDR3 has 15 amino acids. DNA of the CDR3: TGTGCCAGCAGCGTAGAAGGGCGGTTATGGGAAAAACTGTTTTTT. This translates into CASSVEGRLWEKLFF.

The chain recombines TRBV9 with TRBJ1-3; TRBD1 agrees at 8 bases. Trimming removed 2 bases from V and 0 bases from J; junction bases left unmatched: 4. CDR3 length equals 16 residues. Germline CDR1 SGDLS, CDR2 YYNGEE. CDR3 nucleotides: TGTGCCAGCAGCGTCTACAGGGGGTTCTCTGGAAACACCATATATTTT. The encoded protein is CASSVYRGFSGNTIYF.

This clone was detected only a few times. The genes are TRBV7-2 and TRBJ1-6, with TRBD1 as a possible D gene (6 bases). Per the germline V gene, CDR1 is SGHTA and CDR2 is FQGNSA. CDR3 length: 14 amino acids. With 1 base removed from V and 5 bases from J, the gap between germline ends came to 6 bases. As DNA, the CDR3 is TGTGCCAGCAGCTTAGAGGGGGATAATTCACCCCTCCACTTT. This encodes CASSLEGDNSPLHF.